The source of this T cell receptor beta chain is a study of CD8 T cells in ankylosing spondylitis. Study results and limitations: Past research had described some motif variants in reactive arthritis synovial fluid and blood. The authors found the disease-linked clones to be CD8+ and relatively rare in peripheral blood. Disease-associated clones were reportedly significantly overrepresented in matched ankylosing spondylitis synovial fluid. One TCR beta motif, made up of roughly eight highly homologous variants, appeared characteristic of ankylosing spondylitis blood.

Quantitative 5'-RACE was performed with molecular barcodes, and it yielded the TCR beta libraries. TCRdb fed the 5' RACE reads into MiXCR, producing one record per CDR3 protein. The sample records under 450,000 distinct CDR3 sequences, about a sixth being singletons. This clonotype occurred a few times. What it recognizes is unknown. This receptor was obtained from a male donor with ankylosing spondylitis. The sample was blood, either unsorted or a sorted T cell fraction (not recorded which).

The CDR3 bases are TGTGCCAGCAATCGACCGGGACTAGCGGGAGGGCCCCTCTCCTACAATGAGCAGTTCTTC. As protein: CASNRPGLAGGPLSYNEQFF. The chain is built from TRBV6-2 or TRBV6-3 and TRBJ2-1; 16 bases agree with TRBD2. Germline V gene lookup returns CDR1 MNHEY and CDR2 SVGEGT. The CDR3 is made up of 20 amino acids. V gave up 7 bases and J gave up 0 bases; unmatched junction bases: 12.